This TCR beta chain was observed in a study of T cell responses to AZD1222 COVID-19 vaccine. Study results and limitations: Per reports, nearly half of all spike-specific TCRs target regions that are unmutated in variants. The number of AZD1222 recipients seropositive at baseline was only five to seven. No day 14 peak samples; only post-peak repertoires were characterized.

On this clone itself: Its antigen is currently unknown.

V was pared by 0 bases and J by 6 bases, with 10 bases between. The germline V gene has CDR1 SGHRS and CDR2 YFSETQ. The CDR3 sequence is 14 residues long. Some clones are missing from TCRdb's copy, which holds only in-frame ones; the method was immunoSEQ multiplex PCR. Altogether about 140,000 clones are present, roughly 93% being singletons, with the ten largest covering around 12%. This TCR derives from an adult who had recovered from COVID-19. The chain has TRBV5-1 and TRBJ2-1; D remains ambiguous. The source was peripheral blood, collected after recovery from COVID-19. The CDR3 reads CASSLEVSINEQFF. CDR3 nucleotide sequence: TGCGCCAGCAGCTTGGAAGTATCCATCAATGAGCAGTTCTTC.